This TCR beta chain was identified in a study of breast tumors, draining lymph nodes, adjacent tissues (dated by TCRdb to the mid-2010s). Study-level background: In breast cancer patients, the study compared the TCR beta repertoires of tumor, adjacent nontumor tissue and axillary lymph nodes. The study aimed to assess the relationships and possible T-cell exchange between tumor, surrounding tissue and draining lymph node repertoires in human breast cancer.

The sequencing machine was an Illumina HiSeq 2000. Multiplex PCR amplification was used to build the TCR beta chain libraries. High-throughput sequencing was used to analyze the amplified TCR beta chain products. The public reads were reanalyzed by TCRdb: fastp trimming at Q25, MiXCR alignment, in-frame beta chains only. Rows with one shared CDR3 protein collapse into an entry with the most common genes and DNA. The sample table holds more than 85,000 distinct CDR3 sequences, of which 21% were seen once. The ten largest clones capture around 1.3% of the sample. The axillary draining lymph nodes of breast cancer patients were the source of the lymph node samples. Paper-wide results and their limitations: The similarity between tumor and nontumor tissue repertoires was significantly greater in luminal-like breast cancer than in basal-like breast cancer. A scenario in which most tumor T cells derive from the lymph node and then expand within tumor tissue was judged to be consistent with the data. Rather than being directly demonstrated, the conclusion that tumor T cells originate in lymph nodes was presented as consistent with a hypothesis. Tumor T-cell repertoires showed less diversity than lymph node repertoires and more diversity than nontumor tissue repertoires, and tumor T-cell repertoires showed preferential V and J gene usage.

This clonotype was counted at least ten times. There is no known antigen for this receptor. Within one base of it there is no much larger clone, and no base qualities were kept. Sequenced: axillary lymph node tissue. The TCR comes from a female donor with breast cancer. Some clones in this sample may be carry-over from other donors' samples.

The CDR3 loop reads CASSQALGGGNTIYF. The DNA is as follows: TGTGCCAGCAGCCAAGCGCTCGGGGGTGGAAACACCATATATTTT. The receptor chain draws on TRBV3-1 and TRBJ1-3, and TRBD1 may be the D gene, going by 5 matching bases. In the germline V gene (reference sequence), CDR1 corresponds to LGHDT and CDR2 to YNNKEL. Measured from the cysteine to the phenylalanine, the CDR3 is 15 residues long. The read is trimmed to its CDR3 DNA, 45 bases read in frame from base 1. V and J are truncated by 1 base and 3 bases respectively, leaving an intervening sequence of 10 bases.